This TCR beta chain was profiled in a study of response to subunit inactivated influenza vaccine (dated by TCRdb to the late 2010s). At the level of the whole study: The study used deep quantitative T cell receptor repertoire profiling to track responses to a trivalent subunit inactivated influenza vaccine. Beyond this particular receptor, the publication reports: According to the authors, only a limited number of new T cells may be recruited by each seasonal influenza vaccination.

Receptor amplification or capture employed RT-PCR. The sequencing machine was an Illumina HiSeq 2500. Starting from the raw public reads, TCRdb applied fastp trimming at Q25, assembled clones with MiXCR and retained in-frame beta chains. Merged by CDR3 protein, the rows form single entries marked with the most common genes and DNA. The sample includes 550,000 to 800,000 distinct CDR3 sequences, with 15% to 18% observed a single time. Clones ranked in the top ten supply around 10% of the sample. Details on this clonotype: Its recognized antigen is unknown. There are no base qualities to consult, and no much larger clone falls within one base.

The receptor was derived from a man aged 50-59 years who received an inactivated influenza vaccine. Donor details come from another sample of the same person, matched by shared clones. Specimen: PBMCs from blood, collected 11 to 12 days after vaccination.

CDR3 loop: CSARETGPSYGYTF. The base sequence is TGCAGTGCTAGAGAAACGGGACCGTCCTATGGCTACACCTTC. The rearrangement joined TRBV20-1 to TRBJ1-2; a tentative D call is TRBD1 (5 bases match). The CDR3 runs 14 amino acids, cysteine and phenylalanine included. The read is trimmed to its CDR3 DNA, 42 bases read in frame from base 1. V gives up 0 bases and J gives up 4 bases, and the segment between their germline ends measures 12 bases. Looking up the germline V gene (reference sequence) yields CDR1 DFQATT and CDR2 SNEGSKA.